This record covers a single T cell receptor (beta chain). Germline CDR1 and CDR2: LNHDA and SQIVND (reference sequence). The CDR3 has 13 amino acids. V was trimmed by 3 bases and J by 4 bases, leaving 10 bases between them. The sample is drawn from a study of control samples from healthy donors and cancer patients. Some clones are missing from TCRdb's copy, which holds only in-frame ones; the method was immunoSEQ multiplex PCR. The table includes tens of thousands of clones, approximately 89% detected once. Material: blood. The receptor was derived from a man aged 50 to 59 in good health. The V gene is TRBV19, the J gene TRBJ2-7; D uncertain. CDR3 bases: TGTGCCAGTAGTATCTCCTCTCGGTACGAGCAGTACTTC. Its translation is CASSISSRYEQYF.